This entry is about one TCR beta chain. Its antigen specificity is not known. The record has no base qualities; no much larger clone is one base away. Each collaborating institution followed its own protocols to collect whole blood in K2EDTA tubes. For TCRbeta analysis, collaborators shipped samples in one of three forms: frozen whole blood, isolated PBMCs, or DNA extracted from either of those sample types. The record originates from a study of blood T cell repertoires in COVID-19 (dated by TCRdb to 2019 to 2021). Concerning the study at large: Collaborator samples came from the United States, Italy and Spain and covered acute and convalescent phases of COVID-19. Subjects who had been exposed to COVID-19, were actively infected with it, or had recovered from it provided the deeply sampled blood TCRbeta repertoires that made up the dataset. The sample metadata nearly always contained a de-identified subject ID, COVID-19 status, age in years and sex. The prospective study material was composed of cDNA or gDNA derived from T cells, B-cell-depleted T cells, or PBMCs. The repertoires were made available in a free public database intended to serve as a resource for research on the immune response to SARS-CoV-2. The samples were drawn from the first 160 participants of the ongoing ImmuneRACE study and from some 1,300 subjects provided by 6 global collaborators. Where available, HLA class I and class II types were obtained from metadata supplied by the sample provider rather than from assay-based typing.

The cysteine opens and the phenylalanine closes a CDR3 of 16 amino acids. The kept DNA is CDR3 alone, 48 bases in frame from the first base. Looking up the germline V gene (reference sequence) yields CDR1 GTSNPN and CDR2 SVGIG. The V and J ends are trimmed by 5 bases and 0 bases, leaving 20 bases between them. Study-level results and caveats: Clinical and demographic metadata were provided uncurated, with the amount varying by source and participant.

The immunoSEQ Assay, a bias-controlled multiplex PCR, was used to amplify TCRbeta CDR3 regions from genomic DNA. The paper's processing steps were these. Nucleated cell counts per sample were estimated from amplification of reference gene primers within the assay. Sequence reads were collapsed and filtered to measure the absolute abundance of every unique TCRbeta CDR3 rearrangement. For each sample, productive Simpson clonality was calculated as the square root of Simpson's diversity index across productive rearrangements. Not all clones reach the TCRdb copy of this immuneACCESS table, which keeps in-frame sequences only. Checked studies attribute under half of the gap to unresolved V genes and leave the rest unexplained. V, J and clone size are those of that table, while D and trimming were read from the DNA. In all, the sample holds roughly 80,000 clones, and over 70% of those were seen once. The ten most abundant clones make up over 8.5% of the sample.

The chain links TRBV30 with TRBJ2-7, with a weak D call of TRBD2 (6 bases match). The sample comprised peripheral blood. The sequence came from a man over 45 with acute or convalescent COVID-19. Here the CDR3 is given as CAWARGSGLSSYEQYF. The sequenced DNA: TGTGCCTGGGCTCGGGGCTCGGGACTTAGCTCCTACGAGCAGTACTTC.